This T cell receptor beta chain was obtained from a study of shared clonotypes between healthy human individuals. Nashville, Tennessee was home to all donors, each a Caucasian adult. The study separated CD4+ cells into CD45RA+ naive and CD45RA-negative memory subsets. A word on this clone: Its antigen remains unidentified.

Whole-study results and caveats: Shared clonotypes across all four donors exceeded non-shared ones in generation probability. Sorted-subset sequencing was shown by rarefaction to be incomplete despite large depth.

Unmatched junction bases numbered 8, after V lost 4 bases and J lost 6 bases. CDR3 length: 16 amino acids. Germline loops: CDR1 MNHNS, CDR2 SASEGT. The repertoire was sequenced with immunoSEQ multiplex PCR; TCRdb's copy has only in-frame clones and lacks some. The profile shows roughly 2 million clones, around 95% of them singletons. Sequencing input: naive CD4+ T cells sorted from blood. Subset indicated: CD45RA+ positively selected. V usage is TRBV6-1 and J usage is TRBJ1-6, with 8 positions matching TRBD1. This clonotype originated in a man between 18 and 29 years old in good health. In nucleotides, the CDR3 is TGTGCCAGCAGTGGATACCGGGACAGGTTTAATTCACCCCTCCACTTT. Its protein is CASSGYRDRFNSPLHF.